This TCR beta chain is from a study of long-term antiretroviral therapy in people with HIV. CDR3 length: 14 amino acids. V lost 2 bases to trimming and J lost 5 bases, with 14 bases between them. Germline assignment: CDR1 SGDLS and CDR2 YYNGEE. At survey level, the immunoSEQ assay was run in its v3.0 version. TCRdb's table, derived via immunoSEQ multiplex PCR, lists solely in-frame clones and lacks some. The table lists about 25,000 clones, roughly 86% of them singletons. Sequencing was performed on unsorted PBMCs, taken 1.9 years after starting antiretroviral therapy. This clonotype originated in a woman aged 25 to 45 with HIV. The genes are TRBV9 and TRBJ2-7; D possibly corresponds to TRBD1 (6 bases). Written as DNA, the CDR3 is TGTGCCAGCAGCGTGGACAGTCCTGGCAACGAGCAGTACTTC. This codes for CASSVDSPGNEQYF.